The clone carrying this T cell receptor beta chain occurred a few times. These data come from a study of patients and donors after allogeneic stem cell transplantation. CDR1 and CDR2 (germline): MNHNS, SASEGT. The junction had 8 bases not matched to a gene; V was cut back by 7 bases and J by 2 bases. The CDR3 loop spans 15 amino acids. TCRdb redid the calling of the RT-PCR reads with MiXCR, one entry per CDR3 protein. Among 800,000 to 1,000,000 distinct CDR3 sequences listed, more than 15% were seen once. The material sequenced was blood, either unsorted or a sorted T cell fraction (not recorded which). The receptor was derived from a human donor who was either an allogeneic HSCT recipient or a stem cell or donor lymphocyte infusion donor (not recorded which). It is not recorded whose cells these are; they may come from a transplant donor. The chain uses TRBV6-1 and TRBJ2-3, with TRBD1 matching over 8 bases. The CDR3 region is CASTITGGSTDTQYF. CDR3 coding DNA: TGTGCCAGCACCATCACAGGGGGGTCCACAGATACGCAGTATTTT.